This T cell receptor (beta chain) was identified during a study of blood T cell repertoires in COVID-19. The CDR3 is 13 amino acids. Germline V gene data show CDR1 as SEHNR and CDR2 as FQNEAQ (reference sequence). The V end lost 6 bases, the J end lost 5 bases, and 13 bases lay between the germline ends. Assay: immunoSEQ multiplex PCR; the TCRdb copy retains only in-frame clones and omits some. The data show roughly 670,000 clones, just under 90% seen once. The chain couples TRBV7-9 to TRBJ1-1; D is uncertain. This sequence was found in a woman aged 18-29 years with acute or convalescent COVID-19. The sequenced material came from peripheral blood. CDR3 DNA sequence: TGTGCCAGCAGTCGCGGGGAATGGACTGAAGCTTTCTTT. This gives the protein CASSRGEWTEAFF.